This is a list of T cell receptor beta chains from one sample in a study of blood T cell repertoires in COVID-19. TCRdb's copy holds only in-frame clones and misses some; the assay was immunoSEQ multiplex PCR. This sample has 350,000 to 450,000 clones, with around four fifths found just once. The sequencing sample was made of PBMCs or T cells enriched from blood (not recorded which). All receptors come from a woman aged 50 to 60 who had recovered from COVID-19. Each CDR3 is given with its conserved first and last residue. The order of the fields is CDR3 length, clone size, D gene, V gene, J gene, CDR3 DNA, CDR3 protein. The D gene is left open where the match is weak. Clone size is not always given. Where it is, it says once, few, many or a class for expanded clones.

>16|few|-|TRBV6-2/TRBV6-3|TRBJ2-1
TGTGCCAGCAGTCCCTCCGGGAAAGGCAGTGGGAATGAGCAGTTCTTC
CASSPSGKGSGNEQFF
>16|-|-|TRBV15|TRBJ1-1
TGTGCCACCAGCAGAGATTTAGGTCGGGGGAACACTGAAGCTTTCTTT
CATSRDLGRGNTEAFF
>13|once|-|TRBV12-3/TRBV12-4|TRBJ1-1
TGTGCCAGCAGTTTGGAGGGGCCATCTGAAGCTTTCTTT
CASSLEGPSEAFF
>15|-|TRBD1|TRBV11-2|TRBJ2-7
TGTGCCAGCAGTAGGGACAGACAAAAAACGTACGAGCAGTACTTC
CASSRDRQKTYEQYF
>17|once|TRBD2|TRBV7-2|TRBJ2-2
TGTGCCAGCAGCTTGGGACTAGCGGGGACCCGCACCGGGGAGCTGTTTTTT
CASSLGLAGTRTGELFF
>15|-|TRBD1|TRBV5-4|TRBJ2-5
TGTGCCAGCAGCGGGGACAGGGGAAGACAAGAGACCCAGTACTTC
CASSGDRGRQETQYF
>18|-|-|TRBV10-1|TRBJ2-3
TGCGCCAGCAGTGAGTCTTCCTCCGGGTCGGCCCCCACAGATACGCAGTATTTT
CASSESSSGSAPTDTQYF
>15|-|TRBD1|TRBV5-6|TRBJ2-7
TGTGCCAGCAGCCTGTCAGGGGGCGCGCACTACGAGCAGTACTTC
CASSLSGGAHYEQYF
>14|-|-|TRBV7-8|TRBJ1-1
TGTGCCAGCAGCCCAGTGGGAGGCGACACTGAAGCTTTCTTT
CASSPVGGDTEAFF
>15|-|-|TRBV19|TRBJ1-1
TGTGCCAGTAGTATTACGGGACTTCGGAACACTGAAGCTTTCTTT
CASSITGLRNTEAFF
>14|once|TRBD1|TRBV19|TRBJ1-4
TGTGCCAGTAGACAGACAGGGACGGGTGAAAAACTGTTTTTT
CASRQTGTGEKLFF
>15|once|-|TRBV6-2/TRBV6-3|TRBJ2-1
TGTGCCAGCAGTTACGCGGGGAGTGGGTACAATGAGCAGTTCTTC
CASSYAGSGYNEQFF
>14|-|TRBD1|TRBV9|TRBJ2-5
TGTGCCAGCAGCGTAGACAGGGGACAAGAGACCCAGTACTTC
CASSVDRGQETQYF
>14|-|-|TRBV29-1|TRBJ1-2
TGCAGCGTTGTAGCGGGGTTGACGAACTATGGCTACACCTTC
CSVVAGLTNYGYTF
>15|-|-|TRBV5-1|TRBJ1-3
TGCGCCAGCAGCCCCGACTTAAACTCTGGAAACACCATATATTTT
CASSPDLNSGNTIYF
>15|few|TRBD2|TRBV5-5|TRBJ2-7
TGTGCCAGCAGCTTGTTTAGCGGGGGGTCCGGCGAGCAGTACTTC
CASSLFSGGSGEQYF
>15|-|-|TRBV11-3|TRBJ2-3
TGTGCCAGCAGCTTGGCGGGACAGAGCACAGATACGCAGTATTTT
CASSLAGQSTDTQYF
>16|-|TRBD1|TRBV14|TRBJ1-2
TGTGCCAGCAGCCGTTTACAAGGGACAGGTGTCGGCGGCTACACCTTC
CASSRLQGTGVGGYTF
>14|-|-|TRBV15|TRBJ1-1
TGTGCCACCAGCAGAGGCCATGGGCGCACTGAAGCTTTCTTT
CATSRGHGRTEAFF
>15|-|TRBD2|TRBV6-2/TRBV6-3|TRBJ2-7
TGTGCCAGCAGTTACCCAGCGGGGGTGAGTGTGGAGCAGTACTTC
CASSYPAGVSVEQYF
>14|-|TRBD1|TRBV18|TRBJ2-1
TGTGCCAGCTCACTTCCCAGGGGGCACAATGAGCAGTTCTTC
CASSLPRGHNEQFF
>14|-|-|TRBV11-2|TRBJ2-1
TGTGCCAGCAGCTCCCACAGCTCCTACAATGAGCAGTTCTTC
CASSSHSSYNEQFF
>14|-|-|TRBV6-5|TRBJ1-5
TGTGCCAGCAGTTCTCCAGGTATCAATCAGCCCCAGCATTTT
CASSSPGINQPQHF
>16|-|TRBD1|TRBV6-2/TRBV6-3|TRBJ1-1
TGTGCCAGCAGTTATCCGGGACAGGGGTTGGACACTGAAGCTTTCTTT
CASSYPGQGLDTEAFF
>14|-|TRBD1|TRBV6-5|TRBJ1-5
TGTGCCTCCAGGGGGTCTAGGGGCAATCAGCCCCAGCATTTT
CASRGSRGNQPQHF
>18|-|TRBD1|TRBV4-1|TRBJ1-5
TGCGCCAGCAGCCAATCTCCCTCGATGACAGGGCCGAATCAGCCCCAGCATTTT
CASSQSPSMTGPNQPQHF
>17|-|TRBD1|TRBV9|TRBJ1-2
TGTGCCAGCAGCGTAGACCCGAGGGCAGGGGGCGAATATGGCTACACCTTC
CASSVDPRAGGEYGYTF
>13|once|TRBD1|TRBV6-5|TRBJ2-7
TGTGCCAGCAGGGGACAGGGATTCGGCGAGCAGTACTTC
CASRGQGFGEQYF
>15|-|TRBD1|TRBV7-9|TRBJ2-2
TGTGCCAGCAGCTTTGGACAGGTCGGAGCCGGGGAGCTGTTTTTT
CASSFGQVGAGELFF
>13|-|-|TRBV6-1|TRBJ1-2
TGTGCCAGCAGTGACGGGATTTCGCATGGCTACACCTTC
CASSDGISHGYTF
>13|-|-|TRBV6-2/TRBV6-3|TRBJ1-6
TGTGCCAGCAGTTACTACAGTAATTCACCCCTCCACTTT
CASSYYSNSPLHF
>14|-|-|TRBV14|TRBJ1-3
TGTGCCAGCAGCCAAATCTCTGCTGGAAACACCATATATTTT
CASSQISAGNTIYF
>12|few|-|TRBV5-1|TRBJ1-1
TGCGCCAGCAGCTTGACGGACACTGAAGCTTTCTTT
CASSLTDTEAFF
>14|-|-|TRBV9|TRBJ1-2
TGTGCCAGCAGCGTAGGGGGGCTTATCGATGGCTACACCTTC
CASSVGGLIDGYTF
>15|once|-|TRBV15|TRBJ1-1
TGTGCCACCAGGGCAGGGATTGACCGAACGACTGAAGCTTTCTTT
CATRAGIDRTTEAFF
>15|few|TRBD2|TRBV19|TRBJ2-2
TGTGCCAGTAGTATCCTACTAGCGGGAACCGGGGAGCTGTTTTTT
CASSILLAGTGELFF
>14|-|TRBD1|TRBV14|TRBJ1-1
TGTGCCAGCAGCCGGGGGACAGTTTCATGGGGAGCTTTCTTT
CASSRGTVSWGAFF
>16|-|-|TRBV4-2|TRBJ2-2
TGTGCCAGCAGCCAAGTGTTTCAGCGCGAAACCGGGGAGCTGTTTTTT
CASSQVFQRETGELFF
>14|-|TRBD1|TRBV7-9|TRBJ1-2
TGTGCCAGCAGCCAAGGGGGCGTCGAATATGGCTACACCTTC
CASSQGGVEYGYTF
>17|once|TRBD1|TRBV27|TRBJ2-1
TGTGCCAGCATGGCAGGGGGATTTAATGTACCCTACAATGAGCAGTTCTTC
CASMAGGFNVPYNEQFF
>14|-|-|TRBV4-3|TRBJ2-2
TGCGCCAGCAGCCAAGGACACCCGACCGGGGAGCTGTTTTTT
CASSQGHPTGELFF
>14|-|TRBD1|TRBV2|TRBJ1-1
TGTGCCAGCAGCATAGAGACAGGGATTCCTGAAGCTTTCTTT
CASSIETGIPEAFF
>14|once|-|TRBV7-2|TRBJ2-7
TGTGCCAGCAGCCACAGGGCCAAAACCTACGAGCAGTACTTC
CASSHRAKTYEQYF
>17|-|-|TRBV5-4|TRBJ2-3
TGTGCCAGCAGCTTGCGCACAGGGACCTTAGGCACAGATACGCAGTATTTT
CASSLRTGTLGTDTQYF
>19|-|TRBD2|TRBV4-1|TRBJ2-1
TGCGCCAGCAGCCAAGACGCCCCCCCTAGCGGGGGTCCCTACAATGAGCAGTTCTTC
CASSQDAPPSGGPYNEQFF
>15|-|TRBD1|TRBV25-1|TRBJ1-1
TGTGCCAGCACTCGGGACAGGGGGCTGAACACTGAAGCTTTCTTT
CASTRDRGLNTEAFF
>14|-|-|TRBV14|TRBJ1-1
TGTGCCAGCAGCCAAGGGGGGGGCGTCACTGAAGCTTTCTTT
CASSQGGGVTEAFF
>14|-|TRBD2|TRBV7-2|TRBJ2-4
TGTGCCAGCAGCTGGACTAGCGGGAGAAACATTCAGTACTTC
CASSWTSGRNIQYF
>12|few|-|TRBV30|TRBJ1-1
TGTGCCTGGTTACGGAGGAACACTGAAGCTTTCTTT
CAWLRRNTEAFF
>14|-|-|TRBV7-3|TRBJ2-3
TGTGCCAGCAGCCCCAGGGCCTTCACAGATACGCAGTATTTT
CASSPRAFTDTQYF
>17|-|-|TRBV4-1|TRBJ1-6
TGCGCCAGCAGCCAAGGGCTATCCGGGACGGCGGGGTCACCCCTCCACTTT
CASSQGLSGTAGSPLHF